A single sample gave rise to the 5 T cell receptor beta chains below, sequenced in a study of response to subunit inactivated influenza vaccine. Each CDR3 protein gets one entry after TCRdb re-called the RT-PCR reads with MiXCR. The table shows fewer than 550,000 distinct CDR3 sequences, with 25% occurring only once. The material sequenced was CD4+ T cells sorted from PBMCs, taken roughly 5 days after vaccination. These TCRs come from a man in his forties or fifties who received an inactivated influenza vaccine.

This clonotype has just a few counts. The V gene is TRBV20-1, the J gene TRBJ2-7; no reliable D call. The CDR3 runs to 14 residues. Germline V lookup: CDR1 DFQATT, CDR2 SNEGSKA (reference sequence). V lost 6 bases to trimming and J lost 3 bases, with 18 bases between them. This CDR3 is CSAPPSGRSYEQYF. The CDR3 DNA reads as TGCAGTGCCCCACCGTCCGGACGGAGCTACGAGCAGTACTTC.

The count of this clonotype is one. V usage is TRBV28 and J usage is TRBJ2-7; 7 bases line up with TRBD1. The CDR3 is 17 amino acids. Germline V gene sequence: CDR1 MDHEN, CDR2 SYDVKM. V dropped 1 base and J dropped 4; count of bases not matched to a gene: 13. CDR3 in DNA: TGTGCCAGCAGTTTATTAATCCCGACAGGGAGTTCGTACGAGCAGTACTTC. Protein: CASSLLIPTGSSYEQYF.

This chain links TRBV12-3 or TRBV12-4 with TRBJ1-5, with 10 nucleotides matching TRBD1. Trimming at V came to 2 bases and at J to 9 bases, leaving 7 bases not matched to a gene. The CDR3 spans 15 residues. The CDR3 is CASSLRDRGFGPQHF. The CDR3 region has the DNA TGTGCCAGCAGTTTAAGGGACAGGGGCTTCGGGCCCCAGCATTTT.

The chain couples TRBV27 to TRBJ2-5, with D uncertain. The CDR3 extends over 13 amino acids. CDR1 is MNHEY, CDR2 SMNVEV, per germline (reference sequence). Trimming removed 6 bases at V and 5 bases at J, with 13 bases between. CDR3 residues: CASRRSSGETQYF. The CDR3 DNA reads TGTGCCAGCAGGAGATCTAGTGGGGAGACCCAGTACTTC.

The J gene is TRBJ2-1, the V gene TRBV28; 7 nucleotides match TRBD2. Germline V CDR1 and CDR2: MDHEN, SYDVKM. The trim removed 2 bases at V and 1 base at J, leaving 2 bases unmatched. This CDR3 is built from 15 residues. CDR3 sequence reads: CASSLTRESYNEQFF. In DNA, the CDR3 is TGTGCCAGCAGTTTAACGCGGGAGTCCTACAATGAGCAGTTCTTC.